One sample yielded the 10 T cell receptor beta chains listed below, sequenced in a study of cytomegalovirus exposure and HLA in healthy donors. The PCR had 60 Vbeta and 13 Jbeta primers. Produced via immunoSEQ multiplex PCR; TCRdb's table is partial and in-frame only. This table has around 92,000 clones, about 83% appearing once. Sequences were obtained from PBMCs. The receptors shown here come from a female donor in good health and CMV-seropositive.

The V and J genes are TRBV14 and TRBJ2-7; TRBD2 matches at 7 bases. The CDR3 length is 13 residues. CDR1 is SGHDN and CDR2 is FVKESK in the germline V gene. J was trimmed by 4 bases and V by 4 bases; bases with no gene match: 4. CDR3 in DNA: TGTGCCAGCAGCCCGAGCGGGGTGTACGAGCAGTACTTC. This sequence encodes CASSPSGVYEQYF.

The gene calls are TRBV5-1 and TRBJ2-2; TRBD1 might be the D (6 bases). Germline V gene data show CDR1 as SGHRS and CDR2 as YFSETQ. The CDR3 consists of 15 residues. The ends were cut back, 4 bases at V and 3 bases at J, with 13 bases in the middle. The DNA for the CDR3 is TGCGCCAGCAGCGTCCGACAGGACTACACCGGGGAGCTGTTTTTT. It is translated as CASSVRQDYTGELFF.

This CDR3 reads CASRMQGNTGELFF. CDR3 nucleotides: TGTGCCAGCAGGATGCAGGGAAACACCGGGGAGCTGTTTTTT. The chain is built from TRBV6-5 and TRBJ2-2; tentative D call: TRBD1 (5 bases). This CDR3 spans 14 amino acids. Germline CDR1 reads MNHEY; CDR2 reads SVGAGI. The V end lost 6 bases, the J end lost 2 bases, and 10 bases lay between the germline ends.

The gene calls are TRBV29-1 and TRBJ1-2; 7 positions match TRBD1. CDR1 is SQVTM, CDR2 ANQGSEA, per germline. V dropped 5 bases and J dropped 7; count of bases not matched to a gene: 4. This CDR3 is built from 11 residues. The CDR3 loop is CSVTGVRGYTF. CDR3 DNA sequence: TGCAGCGTTACAGGGGTTCGTGGCTACACCTTC.

This clone was picked up a small number of times. The rearrangement joins TRBV6-4 to TRBJ1-1, with a tentative D call TRBD1 (5 bases). The CDR3 runs 14 residues. CDR1 is MRHNA and CDR2 is SNTAGT in the germline V gene. Trimming took off 4 bases at V and 5 bases at J, with 14 bases between the two ends. Written as DNA, the CDR3 is TGTGCCAGCAGTGTAGGAGGGTGGGGGACTGAAGCTTTCTTT. Encoded protein: CASSVGGWGTEAFF.

The chain combines TRBV6-1 with TRBJ1-5; 11 nucleotides agree with TRBD1. With V trimmed by 3 bases and J by 4 bases, 5 bases remained unmatched. Per the germline V gene, CDR1 is MNHNS and CDR2 is SASEGT. CDR3 length: 16 amino acids. The DNA for the CDR3 is TGTGCCAGCAGTGATCGGACAGGGGGCGGGAATCAGCCCCAGCATTTT. It codes for CASSDRTGGGNQPQHF.

V is TRBV5-1 and J is TRBJ2-7, with no clear D. The germline V and J ends were trimmed by 4 bases and 5 bases, with 7 bases remaining between them. The CDR3 length is 11 residues. The germline V gene encodes CDR1 SGHRS and CDR2 YFSETQ. The CDR3 loop reads CASSLSDEQYF. In DNA, the CDR3 is TGCGCCAGCAGCCTCAGTGACGAGCAGTACTTC.

The chain joins TRBV6-6 to TRBJ1-1; TRBD1 matches at 9 bases. This CDR3 is built from 14 residues. The V gene end was trimmed by 3 bases and the J gene end by 11 bases; junction bases not matched to a gene: 10. CDR1 and CDR2 (germline): MNHNY, SVGAGI (reference sequence). The CDR3 DNA is TGTGCCAGCAGTTATACGACAGGGGGTTTGGGCGCTTTCTTT. Translated, it gives CASSYTTGGLGAFF.

The chain couples TRBV15 to TRBJ2-7, with D possibly matching TRBD1 (5 bases). The CDR3 totals 13 residues. Germline V gives CDR1 LNHNV, CDR2 YYDKDF (reference sequence). V lost 0 bases, J lost 4 bases, and 7 bases lay in between. The CDR3: CATSRDRQYEQYF. CDR3 coding DNA: TGTGCCACCAGCAGAGATAGACAGTACGAGCAGTACTTC.

The chain recombines TRBV30 with TRBJ1-3, with D uncertain. Germline V CDR1 and CDR2: GTSNPN, SVGIG (reference sequence). The CDR3 runs 11 residues. In DNA, the CDR3 is TGTGGCAAACTCTCTGGAAACACCATATATTTT. This translates into CGKLSGNTIYF.